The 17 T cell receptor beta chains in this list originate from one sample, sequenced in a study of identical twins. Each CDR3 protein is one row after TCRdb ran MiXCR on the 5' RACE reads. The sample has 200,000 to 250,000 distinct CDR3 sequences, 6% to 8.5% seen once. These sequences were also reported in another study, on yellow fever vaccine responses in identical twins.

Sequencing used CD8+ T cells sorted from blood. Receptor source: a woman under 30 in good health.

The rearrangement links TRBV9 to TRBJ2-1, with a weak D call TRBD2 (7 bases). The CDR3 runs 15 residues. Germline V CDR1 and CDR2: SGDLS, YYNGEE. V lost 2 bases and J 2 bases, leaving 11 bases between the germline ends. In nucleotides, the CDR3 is TGTGCCAGCAGCGTTTCCGGGGGGCCCTACAATGAGCAGTTCTTC. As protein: CASSVSGGPYNEQFF.

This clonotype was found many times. The CDR3 sequence: CASSLLAGGRYGTQYF. CDR3 coding DNA: TGTGCCAGCAGTTTACTAGCGGGGGGCCGATACGGGACCCAGTACTTC. The chain has TRBV28 and TRBJ2-5, with TRBD2 matching over 11 bases. The CDR3 totals 16 residues. Germline V gene sequence: CDR1 MDHEN, CDR2 SYDVKM. Unmatched junction bases numbered 9, after V lost 2 bases and J lost 7 bases.

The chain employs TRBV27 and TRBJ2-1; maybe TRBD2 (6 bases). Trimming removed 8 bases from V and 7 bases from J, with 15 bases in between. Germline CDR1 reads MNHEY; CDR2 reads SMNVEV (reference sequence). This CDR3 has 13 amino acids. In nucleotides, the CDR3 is TGTGCCAGCCTGTCGGGAGTTCGAAATGAGCAGTTCTTC. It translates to CASLSGVRNEQFF.

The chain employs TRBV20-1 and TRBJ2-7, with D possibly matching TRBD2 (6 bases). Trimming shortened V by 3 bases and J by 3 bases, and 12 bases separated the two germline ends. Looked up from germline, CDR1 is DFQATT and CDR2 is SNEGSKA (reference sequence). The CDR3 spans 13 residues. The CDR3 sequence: CSASPGSFYEQYV. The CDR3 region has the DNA TGCAGTGCTAGCCCCGGGAGTTTCTACGAGCAGTACGTC.

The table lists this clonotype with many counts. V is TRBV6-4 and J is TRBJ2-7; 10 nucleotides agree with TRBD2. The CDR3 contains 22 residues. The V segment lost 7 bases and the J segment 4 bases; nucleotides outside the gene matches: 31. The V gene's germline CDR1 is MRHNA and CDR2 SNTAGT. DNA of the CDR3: TGTGCCAGCACAGGGGGCTTTGGTAATGTGCTAGCGGGAGTCATGGGGGCGTACGAGCAGTACTTC. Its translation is CASTGGFGNVLAGVMGAYEQYF.

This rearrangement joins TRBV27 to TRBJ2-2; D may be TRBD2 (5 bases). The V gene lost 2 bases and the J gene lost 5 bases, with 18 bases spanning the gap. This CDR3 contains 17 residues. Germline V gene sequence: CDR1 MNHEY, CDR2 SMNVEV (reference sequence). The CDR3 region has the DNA TGTGCCAGCAGTTTAAAGGGCGGGCAGCCCAAAACCGGGGAGCTGTTTTTT. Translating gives CASSLKGGQPKTGELFF.

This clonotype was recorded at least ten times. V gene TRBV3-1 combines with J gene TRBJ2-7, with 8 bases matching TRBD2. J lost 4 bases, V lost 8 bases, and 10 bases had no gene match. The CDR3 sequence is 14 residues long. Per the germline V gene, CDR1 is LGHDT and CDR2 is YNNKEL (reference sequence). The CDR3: CASSPGTGGYEQYF. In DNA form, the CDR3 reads TGTGCCAGCTCGCCAGGGACGGGAGGGTACGAGCAGTACTTC.

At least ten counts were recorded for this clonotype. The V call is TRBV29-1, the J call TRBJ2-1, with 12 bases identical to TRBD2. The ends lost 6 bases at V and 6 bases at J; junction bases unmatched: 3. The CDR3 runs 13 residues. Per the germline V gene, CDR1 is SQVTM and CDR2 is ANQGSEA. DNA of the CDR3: TGCAGCGTACCGGGACTAGCGGGCAATGAGCAGTTCTTC. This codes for CSVPGLAGNEQFF.

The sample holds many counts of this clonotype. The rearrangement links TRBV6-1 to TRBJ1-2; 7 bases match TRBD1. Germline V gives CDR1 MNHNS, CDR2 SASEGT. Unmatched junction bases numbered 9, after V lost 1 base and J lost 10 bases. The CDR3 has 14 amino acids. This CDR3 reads CASSEEGDSSIYTF. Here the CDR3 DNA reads TGTGCCAGCAGTGAAGAGGGGGACAGTTCCATCTACACCTTC.

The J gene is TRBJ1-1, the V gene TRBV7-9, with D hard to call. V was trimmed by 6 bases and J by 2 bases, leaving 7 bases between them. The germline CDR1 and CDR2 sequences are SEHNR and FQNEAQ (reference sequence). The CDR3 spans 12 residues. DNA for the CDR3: TGTGCCAGCAGAATACTTAACACTGAAGCTTTCTTT. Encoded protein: CASRILNTEAFF.

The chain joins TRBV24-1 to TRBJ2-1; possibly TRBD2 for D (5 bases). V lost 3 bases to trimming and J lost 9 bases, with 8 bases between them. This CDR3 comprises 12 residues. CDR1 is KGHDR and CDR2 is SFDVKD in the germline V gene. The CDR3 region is CATSDEGFEQFF. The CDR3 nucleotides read TGTGCCACCAGTGATGAGGGTTTTGAGCAGTTCTTC.

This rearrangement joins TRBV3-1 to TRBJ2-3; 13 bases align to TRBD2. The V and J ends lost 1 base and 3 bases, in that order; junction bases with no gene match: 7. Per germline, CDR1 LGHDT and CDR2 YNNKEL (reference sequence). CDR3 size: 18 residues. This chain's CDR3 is CASSQGTSGRFGTDTQYF. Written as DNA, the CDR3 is TGTGCCAGCAGCCAAGGGACTAGCGGGAGATTTGGGACAGATACGCAGTATTTT.

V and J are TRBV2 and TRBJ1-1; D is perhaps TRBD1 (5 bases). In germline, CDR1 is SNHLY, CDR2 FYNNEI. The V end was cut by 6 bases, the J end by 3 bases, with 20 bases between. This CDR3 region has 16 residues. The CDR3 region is CASSGPGTVVDTEAFF. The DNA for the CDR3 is TGTGCCAGCAGCGGCCCCGGGACGGTGGTTGACACTGAAGCTTTCTTT.

The CDR3 region has the DNA TGCGCCAGCAGCTTGTGGGGCAGCACAGATACGCAGTATTTT. Translation gives CASSLWGSTDTQYF. The V call is TRBV5-1, the J call TRBJ2-3; D possibly corresponds to TRBD1 (5 bases). Per germline, CDR1 SGHRS and CDR2 YFSETQ. The CDR3 covers 14 residues. Trimming shortened V by 1 base and J by 0 bases, and 6 bases separated the two germline ends.

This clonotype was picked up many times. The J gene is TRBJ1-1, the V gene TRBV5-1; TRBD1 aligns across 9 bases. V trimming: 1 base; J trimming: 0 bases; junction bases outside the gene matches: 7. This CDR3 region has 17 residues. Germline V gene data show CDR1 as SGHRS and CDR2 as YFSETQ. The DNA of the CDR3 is TGCGCCAGCAGCTTGCTCGGACAGGGGTTCATGAACACTGAAGCTTTCTTT. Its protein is CASSLLGQGFMNTEAFF.

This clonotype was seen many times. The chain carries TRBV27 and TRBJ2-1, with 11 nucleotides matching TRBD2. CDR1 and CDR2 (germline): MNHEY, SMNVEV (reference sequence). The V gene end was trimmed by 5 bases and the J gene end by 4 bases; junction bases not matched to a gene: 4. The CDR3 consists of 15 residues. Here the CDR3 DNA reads TGTGCCAGCAGTGATGGGACTAGCGGTTACAATGAGCAGTTCTTC. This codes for CASSDGTSGYNEQFF.

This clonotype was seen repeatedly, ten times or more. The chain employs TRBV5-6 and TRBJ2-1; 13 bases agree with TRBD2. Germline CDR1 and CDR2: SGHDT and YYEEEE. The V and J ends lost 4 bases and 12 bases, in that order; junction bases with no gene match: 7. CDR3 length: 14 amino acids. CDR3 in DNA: TGTGCCAGCAGCGTCGGGACTAGCGGGGCCGGGCAGTTCTTC. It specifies CASSVGTSGAGQFF.